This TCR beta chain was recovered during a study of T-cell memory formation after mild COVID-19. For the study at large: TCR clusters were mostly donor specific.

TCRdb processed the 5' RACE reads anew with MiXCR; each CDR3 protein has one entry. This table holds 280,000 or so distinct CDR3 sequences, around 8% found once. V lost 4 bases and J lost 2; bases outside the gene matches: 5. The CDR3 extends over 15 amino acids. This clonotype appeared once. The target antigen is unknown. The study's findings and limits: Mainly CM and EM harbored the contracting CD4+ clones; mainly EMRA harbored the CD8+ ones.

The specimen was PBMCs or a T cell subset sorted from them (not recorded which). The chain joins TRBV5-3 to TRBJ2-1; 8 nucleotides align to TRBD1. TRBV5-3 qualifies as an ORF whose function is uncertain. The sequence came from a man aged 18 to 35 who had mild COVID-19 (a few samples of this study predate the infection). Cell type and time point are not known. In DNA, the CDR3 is TGTGCCAGAAGCCCAGGGACAGGCCCCTACAATGAGCAGTTCTTC. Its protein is CARSPGTGPYNEQFF.